These 9 T cell receptor beta chains originate from one sample sequenced in a study of neurological immune-mediated disorders. TCRdb used MiXCR to reprocess the 5' RACE reads, holding one entry per CDR3 protein. The sample comprises 55,000 to 70,000 distinct CDR3 sequences, 10% to 12% of which are singletons, and approximately 2% rests with the top ten. What was sequenced was PBMCs. The receptor source for this set is a man aged 60-69 years in good health.

This clonotype was observed at least ten times. This chain connects TRBV5-1 to TRBJ1-6; TRBD1 aligns across 9 bases. Germline values: CDR1 SGHRS, CDR2 YFSETQ. Trimming took 0 bases from V and 10 from J; bases not matched to a gene: 2. The CDR3 runs to 14 residues. Here the CDR3 reads CASSLGDRESPLHF. CDR3 bases: TGCGCCAGCAGCTTGGGGGACAGGGAATCACCCCTCCACTTT.

This clonotype has ten or more counts. The chain is built from TRBV7-9 and TRBJ1-2; D not resolved. Trimming cost V 4 bases and J 2 bases, with 5 bases left between them. The CDR3 runs to 12 residues. CDR1 SEHNR and CDR2 FQNEAQ come from the germline V gene (reference sequence). The CDR3 reads CASSSLNYGYTF. CDR3 DNA sequence: TGTGCCAGCAGCTCCCTCAACTATGGCTACACCTTC.

A note on this clonotype: A much larger clone lies one base from this, so it may be a read error. The gene calls are TRBV2 and TRBJ2-7; 10 bases are shared with TRBD1. The CDR3 is 15 amino acids. The germline CDR1 and CDR2 sequences are SNHLY and FYNNEI. The DNA for the CDR3 is TGTTCCAGCAGTGGCCCCGACAGGGGGCCCTACGAGCAGTACTTC. Translated: CSSSGPDRGPYEQYF.

This clonotype was seen repeatedly, ten times or more. The chain has TRBV5-1 and TRBJ2-6; D gene uncertain. The CDR3 sequence is 20 residues long. V lost 1 base, J lost 8 bases, and 28 bases lay in between. The germline gives CDR1 SGHRS, CDR2 YFSETQ. The CDR3 DNA reads TGCGCCAGCAGCTTGCCCCGGCCTTTGGAGCCCTTTACTTTGACCAACGTCCTGACTTTC. It yields the protein CASSLPRPLEPFTLTNVLTF.

This clonotype was seen many times. The chain is built from TRBV7-2 and TRBJ1-6; D not resolved. The CDR3 runs 14 residues. Trimming took 1 base from V and 7 from J, leaving 8 bases between them. Germline V gene lookup returns CDR1 SGHTA and CDR2 FQGNSA. The CDR3 here is CASSLDFLNSPLHF. CDR3 nucleotide sequence: TGTGCCAGCAGCTTAGATTTTTTAAATTCACCCCTCCACTTT.

Many counts were recorded for this clonotype. The gene calls are TRBV11-2 and TRBJ2-1, with TRBD2 identical over 7 bases. The CDR3 is made up of 16 amino acids. The V segment lost 3 bases and the J segment 3 bases; nucleotides outside the gene matches: 8. Germline lookup yields CDR1 SGHAT and CDR2 FQNNGV. The CDR3 DNA reads as TGTGCCAGCAGCTTCAGATGGGGGGGGATCTACAATGAGCAGTTCTTC. Translated: CASSFRWGGIYNEQFF.

The sample holds many counts of this clonotype. The V gene is TRBV12-3 or TRBV12-4, the J gene TRBJ1-1, with D possibly matching TRBD1 (6 bases). The CDR3 has 15 amino acids. V dropped 5 bases and J dropped 1 base, with 14 bases sitting between them. The CDR3, as DNA: TGTGCCAGCAGTCCACGGACAGAGTGGAACACTGAAGCTTTCTTT. It specifies CASSPRTEWNTEAFF.

Ten or more counts support this clonotype. The CDR3 bases are TGTGCCAGCACCAGGGACAGCCAAGAGACCCAGTACTTC. Translation: CASTRDSQETQYF. The V gene is TRBV2, the J gene TRBJ2-5; 7 bases are a match to TRBD1. There are 13 residues in the CDR3. Germline loops: CDR1 SNHLY, CDR2 FYNNEI. Trimming cost V 7 bases and J 1 base; bases outside gene matches: 3.

This clonotype was found many times. J is TRBJ2-2 and V is TRBV6-5, with D possibly being TRBD2 (5 bases). The CDR3 has 13 amino acids. The V end lost 7 bases, the J end lost 5 bases, and 11 bases lay between the germline ends. CDR1 is MNHEY and CDR2 is SVGAGI in the germline V gene. The CDR3 coding sequence is TGTGCCAGCACATTACGGGGTACCGGGGAGCTGTTTTTT. Translation gives CASTLRGTGELFF.